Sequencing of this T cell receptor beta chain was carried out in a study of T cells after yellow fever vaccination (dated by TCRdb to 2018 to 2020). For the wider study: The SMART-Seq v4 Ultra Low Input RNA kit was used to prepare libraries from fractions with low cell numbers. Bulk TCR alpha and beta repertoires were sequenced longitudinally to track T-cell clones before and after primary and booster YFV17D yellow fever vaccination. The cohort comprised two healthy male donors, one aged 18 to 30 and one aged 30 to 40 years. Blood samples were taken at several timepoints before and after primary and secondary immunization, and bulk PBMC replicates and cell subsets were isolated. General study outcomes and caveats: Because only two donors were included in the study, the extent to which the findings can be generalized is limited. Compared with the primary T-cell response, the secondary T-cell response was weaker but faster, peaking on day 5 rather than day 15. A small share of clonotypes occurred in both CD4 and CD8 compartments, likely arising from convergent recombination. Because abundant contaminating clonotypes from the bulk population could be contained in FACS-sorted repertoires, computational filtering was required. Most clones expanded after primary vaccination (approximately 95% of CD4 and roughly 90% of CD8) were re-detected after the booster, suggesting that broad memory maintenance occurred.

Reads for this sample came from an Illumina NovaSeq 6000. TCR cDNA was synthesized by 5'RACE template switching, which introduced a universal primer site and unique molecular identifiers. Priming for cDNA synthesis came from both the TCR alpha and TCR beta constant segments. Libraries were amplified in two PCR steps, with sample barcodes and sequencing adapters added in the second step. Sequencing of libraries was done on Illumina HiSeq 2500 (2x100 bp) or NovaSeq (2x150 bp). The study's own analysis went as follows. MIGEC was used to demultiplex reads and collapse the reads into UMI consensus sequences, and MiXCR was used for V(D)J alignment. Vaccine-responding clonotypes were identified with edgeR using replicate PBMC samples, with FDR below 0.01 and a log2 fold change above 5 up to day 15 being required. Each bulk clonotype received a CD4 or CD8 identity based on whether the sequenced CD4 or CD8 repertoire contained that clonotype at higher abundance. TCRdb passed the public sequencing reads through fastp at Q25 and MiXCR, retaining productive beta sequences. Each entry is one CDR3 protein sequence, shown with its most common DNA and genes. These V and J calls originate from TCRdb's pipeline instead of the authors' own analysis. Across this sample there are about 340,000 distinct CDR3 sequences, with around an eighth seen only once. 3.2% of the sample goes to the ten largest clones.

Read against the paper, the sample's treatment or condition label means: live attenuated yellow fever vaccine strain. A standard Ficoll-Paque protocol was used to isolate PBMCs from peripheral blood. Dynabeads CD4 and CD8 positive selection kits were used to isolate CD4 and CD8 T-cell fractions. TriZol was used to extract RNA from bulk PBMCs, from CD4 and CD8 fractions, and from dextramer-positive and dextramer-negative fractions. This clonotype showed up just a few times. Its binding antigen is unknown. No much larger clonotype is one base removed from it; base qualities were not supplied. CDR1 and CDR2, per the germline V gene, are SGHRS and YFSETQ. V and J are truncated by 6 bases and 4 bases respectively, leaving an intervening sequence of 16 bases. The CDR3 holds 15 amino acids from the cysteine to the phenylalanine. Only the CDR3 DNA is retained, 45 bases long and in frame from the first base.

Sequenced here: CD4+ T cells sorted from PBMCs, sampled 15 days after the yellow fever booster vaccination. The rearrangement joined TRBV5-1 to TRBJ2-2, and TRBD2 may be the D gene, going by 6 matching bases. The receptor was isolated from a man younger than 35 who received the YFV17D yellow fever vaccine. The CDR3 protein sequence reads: CASIQGGRGTGELFF. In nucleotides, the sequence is TGCGCCAGCATTCAGGGAGGCCGGGGCACCGGGGAGCTGTTTTTT.